This TCR beta chain is from a study of blood T cell repertoires in COVID-19. Background on the study: Donors in the United States, Italy and Spain gave samples during acute or convalescent COVID-19. The analysed material was cDNA or gDNA that came from T cells, B-cell-depleted T cells, or PBMCs.

Source study methods: Cell counts per sample came from amplifying reference gene primers. Generated by immunoSEQ multiplex PCR, the TCRdb table keeps only in-frame clones and is missing some. V and J calls and clone size come straight from that table; D and trimming were deduced from the DNA. The sample yields some 150,000 clones, over 60% seen once. This clone occurred a few times. CDR3 size: 14 residues. V lost 1 base, J lost 3 bases, and 9 bases lay in between. Per the germline V gene, CDR1 is MDHEN and CDR2 is SYDVKM. The chain couples TRBV28 to TRBJ1-2; no firm D call. The TCR sequence derives from a woman aged 45 to 65 with active or convalescent COVID-19. What was sequenced was peripheral blood. CDR3 bases: TGTGCCAGCAGTTTATTCGCCGGTCACTATGGCTACACCTTC. Translated, it gives CASSLFAGHYGYTF.